The 27 T cell receptor beta chains below come from one sample, sequenced in a study of STAT5B mutations in CD4+ large granular lymphocyte leukemia. Sequencing was performed with immunoSEQ multiplex PCR; in TCRdb, only in-frame clones are kept and a portion is missing. Counted here are tens of thousands of clones, roughly 80% occurring once; the ten biggest clones make up about 0.33%. Sequencing was carried out using CD4+ T cells from blood buffy coats. The receptor source for this set is a human donor in good health.

V gene TRBV15 combines with J gene TRBJ1-2, with D perhaps TRBD1 (5 bases). The CDR3 length is 13 residues. The germline V gene has CDR1 LNHNV and CDR2 YYDKDF (reference sequence). V was trimmed by 4 bases and J by 8 bases, leaving 14 bases between them. As DNA, the CDR3 is TGTGCCACCAGCACCGGAAGAGGGGACGGCTACACCTTC. This gives the protein CATSTGRGDGYTF. Filled out from reference TRBV15 and TRBJ1-2, the complete variable domain reads DAMVIQNPRYQVTQFGKPVTLSCSQTLNHNVMYWYQQKSSQAPKLLFHYYDKDFNNEADTPDNFQSRRPNTSFCFLDIRSPGLGDTAMYLCATSTGRGDGYTFGSGTRLTVV.

The chain carries TRBV18 and TRBJ2-5; TRBD2 aligns across 10 bases. The CDR3 loop spans 14 amino acids. The germline V gene has CDR1 KGHSH and CDR2 LQKENI. Losses at the gene ends were 1 base for V and 4 bases for J; bases not matched to a gene: 0. Here the CDR3 reads CASSPRLAGETQYF. DNA of the CDR3: TGTGCCAGCTCACCACGACTAGCGGGAGAGACCCAGTACTTC.

A word on this clone: Other nucleotide sequences from this sample produce the same CDR3. The chain is built from TRBV5-1 and TRBJ2-5, with a tentative D call TRBD1 (6 bases). V gave up 1 base and J gave up 5 bases, with 9 bases separating them. Germline lookup yields CDR1 SGHRS and CDR2 YFSETQ. There are 13 residues in the CDR3. The CDR3: CASSLQGRETQYF. The CDR3 DNA sequence: TGCGCCAGCAGCTTGCAGGGGCGGGAGACCCAGTACTTC.

The chain links TRBV16 to TRBJ1-3; D not certain. The length of the CDR3 is 13 residues. The V and J ends lost 0 bases and 4 bases respectively, with 4 bases between them. Germline V gene sequence: CDR1 KGHSY, CDR2 FQNENV. The CDR3 nucleotides read TGTGCCAGCAGCCAATCCCGGGGAAACACCATATATTTT. Translated: CASSQSRGNTIYF.

The rearrangement uses TRBV7-3 and TRBJ2-3; TRBD2 matches at 10 bases. Per germline, CDR1 SGHTA and CDR2 FQGTGA. With 4 bases clipped from V and 4 bases from J, the junction kept 8 bases outside the gene matches. The CDR3 covers 16 residues. CDR3: CASSSTSGIIADTQYF. As DNA, the CDR3 is TGTGCCAGCAGCTCCACTAGCGGGATAATAGCAGATACGCAGTATTTT.

This rearrangement joins TRBV7-3 to TRBJ1-1, with TRBD1 as a possible D gene (5 bases). Trimming took off 5 bases at V and 4 bases at J, with 14 bases between the two ends. CDR3 length equals 14 residues. Per germline, CDR1 SGHTA and CDR2 FQGTGA. CDR3 loop: CASSLDSSSTEAFF. The CDR3 DNA is TGTGCCAGCAGCCTCGACAGTTCGAGCACTGAAGCTTTCTTT.

V is TRBV4-1 and J is TRBJ1-1, with 9 nucleotides matching TRBD1. The CDR3 sequence is 14 residues long. The V segment lost 6 bases and the J segment 4 bases; nucleotides outside the gene matches: 6. Germline V CDR1 and CDR2: MGHRA, YSYEKL. The CDR3 here is CASRYRGHSTEAFF. CDR3 nucleotides: TGCGCCAGCAGATACAGGGGGCATAGCACTGAAGCTTTCTTT.

In nucleotides, the CDR3 is TGTGCCAGCAGTTACGACAGGGGTAATGAAAAACTGTTTTTT. It codes for CASSYDRGNEKLFF. The chain couples TRBV6-6 to TRBJ1-4; 8 bases map to TRBD1. Germline-derived CDR1 and CDR2 are MNHNY and SVGAGI (reference sequence). The CDR3 is 14 amino acids. The V segment lost 2 bases and the J segment 4 bases; nucleotides outside the gene matches: 0.

This clone was counted between two and nine times. The chain couples TRBV9 to TRBJ1-1; tentative D call: TRBD1 (5 bases). The CDR3 runs 15 residues. Germline-derived CDR1 and CDR2 are SGDLS and YYNGEE. V was trimmed by 0 bases and J by 1 base, leaving 10 bases between them. DNA of the CDR3: TGTGCCAGCAGCGTAGATCCGAGGGGGAACACTGAAGCTTTCTTT. Protein sequence: CASSVDPRGNTEAFF. Combining the CDR3 with reference TRBV9 and TRBJ1-1 gives the whole variable domain DSGVTQTPKHLITATGQRVTLRCSPRSGDLSVYWYQQSLDQGLQFLIQYYNGEERAKGNILERFSAQQFPDLHSELNLSSLELGDSALYFCASSVDPRGNTEAFFGQGTRLTVV.

The chain joins TRBV5-6 to TRBJ2-7; D not resolved. With 2 bases removed from V and 2 bases from J, the gap between germline ends came to 5 bases. The germline gives CDR1 SGHDT, CDR2 YYEEEE. The CDR3 is made up of 12 amino acids. The CDR3 sequence: CASSLPTYEQYF. The CDR3 coding sequence is TGTGCCAGCAGCTTACCGACCTACGAGCAGTACTTC.

J is TRBJ2-7 and V is TRBV7-2, with D tentatively TRBD2 (6 bases). Germline V lookup: CDR1 SGHTA, CDR2 FQGNSA. The CDR3 covers 15 residues. V lost 5 bases, J lost 4 bases, and 18 bases lay in between. CDR3: CASSLAGTPGYEQYF. CDR3 in DNA: TGTGCCAGCAGCCTCGCCGGGACTCCCGGTTACGAGCAGTACTTC.

The rearrangement joins TRBV11-3 to TRBJ2-3, with D uncertain. Deletions cut 3 bases from V and 2 bases from J, with 15 bases between. The CDR3 extends over 16 amino acids. CDR1 is SGHNT and CDR2 is YENEEA in the germline V gene. As DNA, the CDR3 is TGTGCCAGCAGCTTCCCCTCCCCTAGGGACACAGATACGCAGTATTTT. The encoded protein is CASSFPSPRDTDTQYF.

This clone has a single count. V and J are TRBV5-1 and TRBJ1-6, with 11 bases that match TRBD1. The CDR3 extends over 19 amino acids. Per germline, CDR1 SGHRS and CDR2 YFSETQ. The trim removed 0 bases at V and 0 bases at J, leaving 5 bases unmatched. The CDR3 reads CASSLVGQGASSYNSPLHF. In nucleotides, the CDR3 is TGCGCCAGCAGCTTGGTTGGACAGGGGGCAAGCTCCTATAATTCACCCCTCCACTTT.

This clone was counted a single time. This chain links TRBV29-1 with TRBJ2-1; D possibly corresponds to TRBD2 (6 bases). Germline V gene lookup returns CDR1 SQVTM and CDR2 ANQGSEA. This CDR3 comprises 14 residues. V lost 2 bases to trimming and J lost 9 bases, with 17 bases between them. CDR3 coding DNA: TGCAGCGTTGAACATACCGGACTACTCGGTGAGCAGTTCTTC. Its protein is CSVEHTGLLGEQFF.

The chain links TRBV9 to TRBJ1-5; 8 positions match TRBD1. V shed 0 bases and J 2 bases; nucleotides not matched to a gene: 1. Germline V lookup: CDR1 SGDLS, CDR2 YYNGEE. There are 15 residues in the CDR3. The CDR3 nucleotides are TGTGCCAGCAGCGTAGCAGGGGGCGGCAATCAGCCCCAGCATTTT. This gives the protein CASSVAGGGNQPQHF.

The genes are TRBV29-1 and TRBJ2-5; TRBD2 might be the D (6 bases). V lost 3 bases and J 5 bases, leaving 19 bases between the germline ends. Germline lookup yields CDR1 SQVTM and CDR2 ANQGSEA. The CDR3 is 15 residues long. This CDR3 is CSVDGFGGRKETQYF. CDR3 coding DNA: TGCAGCGTTGATGGGTTCGGGGGTAGGAAGGAGACCCAGTACTTC.

This sequence joins TRBV30 and TRBJ2-5, with 7 bases fitting TRBD1. The CDR3 runs to 13 residues. Germline loops: CDR1 GTSNPN, CDR2 SVGIG (reference sequence). V was clipped by 2 bases and J by 2 bases; unmatched bases: 2. CDR3 sequence (DNA): TGTGCCTGGAGTCGGGACAGACAAGAGACCCAGTACTTC. Amino acid sequence: CAWSRDRQETQYF. The full variable domain, completed using reference TRBV30 and TRBJ2-5, is SQTIHQWPATLVQPVGSPLSLECTVEGTSNPNLYWYRQAAGRGLQLLFYSVGIGQISSEVPQNLSASRPQDRQFILSSKKLLLSDSGFYLCAWSRDRQETQYFGPGTRLLVL.

This clone was found a few times. V gene TRBV19 combines with J gene TRBJ2-2; D might be TRBD1 (6 bases). The CDR3 runs 14 residues. CDR1 is LNHDA and CDR2 is SQIVND in the germline V gene (reference sequence). V was cut by 7 bases and J by 4 bases, with 13 bases left in between. CDR3 sequence: CASKGQSITGELFF. The CDR3 nucleotides are TGTGCCAGTAAAGGACAGAGTATCACCGGGGAGCTGTTTTTT.

This clone was found once. The V call is TRBV7-9, the J call TRBJ2-2, with D tentatively TRBD1 (5 bases). The germline V gene encodes CDR1 SEHNR and CDR2 FQNEAQ (reference sequence). V was trimmed by 1 base and J by 2 bases, leaving 11 bases between them. CDR3 length equals 16 residues. CDR3 residues: CASSLGGHLNTGELFF. The CDR3 nucleotides read TGTGCCAGCAGCTTAGGAGGACACCTAAACACCGGGGAGCTGTTTTTT.

This clone was seen a single time. The chain uses TRBV10-1 and TRBJ1-6; a weak D match, TRBD1 (5 bases). The germline gives CDR1 WNHNN, CDR2 SYGVQD (reference sequence). The CDR3 loop spans 15 amino acids. V was pared by 3 bases and J by 7 bases, with 13 bases between. DNA of the CDR3: TGCGCCAGCAGTGAAGGGCTGGGGCGGAATTCACCCCTCCACTTT. This sequence encodes CASSEGLGRNSPLHF.

The gene calls are TRBV6-1 and TRBJ2-3, with TRBD2 matching 7 bases. Germline trimming cut 6 bases from V and 2 bases from J; bases unmatched to any gene: 2. Germline V lookup: CDR1 MNHNS, CDR2 SASEGT. The CDR3 has 13 residues. In nucleotides, the CDR3 is TGTGCCAGCAGAGGACTAGACACAGATACGCAGTATTTT. Its protein product is CASRGLDTDTQYF.

The chain combines TRBV6-1 with TRBJ1-4; a possible D gene is TRBD1 (5 bases). The CDR3 runs to 13 residues. Germline V gene sequence: CDR1 MNHNS, CDR2 SASEGT. V lost 7 bases, J lost 0 bases, and 6 bases lay in between. The CDR3 here is CASTTATNEKLFF. For the CDR3, the DNA is TGTGCCAGCACGACAGCAACTAATGAAAAACTGTTTTTT.

The rearrangement joins TRBV28 to TRBJ1-1; 7 bases line up with TRBD1. Trimming at V came to 5 bases and at J to 1 base, leaving 7 bases not matched to a gene. CDR3 length equals 15 residues. Germline CDR1 MDHEN, CDR2 SYDVKM. CDR3 region: CASSAGGRGNTEAFF. CDR3 nucleotide sequence: TGTGCCAGCAGTGCAGGGGGAAGAGGGAACACTGAAGCTTTCTTT.

The chain joins TRBV11-3 to TRBJ1-4; D ambiguous. V was shortened by 1 base and J by 0 bases, with 6 bases between the two germline ends. CDR1 is SGHNT and CDR2 is YENEEA in the germline V gene. The CDR3 covers 15 residues. The CDR3 loop reads CASSLAAATNEKLFF. CDR3 DNA sequence: TGTGCCAGCAGCTTAGCTGCTGCAACTAATGAAAAACTGTTTTTT.

The chain employs TRBV30 and TRBJ2-2; D not certain. The CDR3 consists of 12 residues. Germline assignment: CDR1 GTSNPN and CDR2 SVGIG (reference sequence). The V gene lost 5 bases and the J gene lost 5 bases, with 9 bases spanning the gap. CDR3 sequence: CAWGVPTGELFF. CDR3 sequence (DNA): TGTGCCTGGGGCGTCCCAACCGGGGAGCTGTTTTTT. Complete variable domain (other parts from reference TRBV30 and TRBJ2-2): SQTIHQWPATLVQPVGSPLSLECTVEGTSNPNLYWYRQAAGRGLQLLFYSVGIGQISSEVPQNLSASRPQDRQFILSSKKLLLSDSGFYLCAWGVPTGELFFGEGSRLTVL.

The chain recombines TRBV21-1 with TRBJ2-3; the table assigns TRBD2, which was not confirmed against the DNA. TRBV21-1 constitutes a pseudogene. The CDR3 sequence is 18 residues long. CDR3 DNA sequence: TGTGCCAGCAGCAAGACCAGGACTAGCGGGAATTTATCAGATACGCAGTATTTT. Translating gives CASSKTRTSGNLSDTQYF.

This chain links TRBV19 with TRBJ2-1; 12 bases line up with TRBD2. The CDR3 is made up of 15 amino acids. Germline CDR1 is LNHDA and CDR2 is SQIVND (reference sequence). Germline trimming cut 3 bases from V and 3 bases from J; bases unmatched to any gene: 0. The CDR3 DNA sequence: TGTGCCAGTAGTATGACTAGCGGGGGCTACAATGAGCAGTTCTTC. This translates into CASSMTSGGYNEQFF.